Here is one T cell receptor (beta chain) with its context. The antigen is unknown. Together with a sample-barcoded 5' primer, a J-beta primer mix was included in a second PCR lasting 7 to 11 cycles. Each cDNA was tagged by a template-switch adaptor containing 12 random nucleotides. There were at least 3 million CDR3-containing paired-end reads obtained from each sample. One entry per CDR3 protein results from TCRdb running MiXCR on the 5' RACE reads. The sample has hundreds of thousands of distinct CDR3 sequences, 49% seen once. This record comes from a study of blood T cells in healthy people across ages. In the study overall: Capture by template switching was about one barcoded beta molecule per two T cells. Overall study results and limits: There was a strong correlation between TCR beta diversity and naive T cell percentage.

Germline loops: CDR1 LGHNA, CDR2 YSLEER. V was shortened by 0 bases and J by 0 bases, with 12 bases between the two germline ends. The CDR3 is made up of 17 amino acids. The chain joins TRBV4-3 to TRBJ2-4, with D uncertain. This TCR was sampled from a woman aged 55-70 years in good health. The sample consisted of blood. The CDR3 sequence is CASSQDRGGVAKNIQYF. The CDR3 bases are TGCGCCAGCAGCCAAGATCGAGGCGGAGTAGCCAAAAACATTCAGTACTTC.